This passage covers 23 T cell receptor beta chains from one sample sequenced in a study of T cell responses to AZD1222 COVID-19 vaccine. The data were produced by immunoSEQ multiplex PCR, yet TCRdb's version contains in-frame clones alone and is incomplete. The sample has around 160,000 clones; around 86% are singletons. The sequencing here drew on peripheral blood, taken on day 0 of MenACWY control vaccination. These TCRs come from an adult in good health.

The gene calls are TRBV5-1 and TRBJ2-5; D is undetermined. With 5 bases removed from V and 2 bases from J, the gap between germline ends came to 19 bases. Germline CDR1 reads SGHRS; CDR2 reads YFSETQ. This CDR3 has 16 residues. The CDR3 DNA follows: TGCGCCAGCAGGTCCTATCTAGGCACAGTACAAGAGACCCAGTACTTC. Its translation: CASRSYLGTVQETQYF. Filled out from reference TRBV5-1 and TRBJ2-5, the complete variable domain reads KAGVTQTPRYLIKTRGQQVTLSCSPISGHRSVSWYQQTPGQGLQFLFEYFSETQRNKGNFPGRFSGRQFSNSRSEMNVSTLELGDSALYLCASRSYLGTVQETQYFGPGTRLLVL.

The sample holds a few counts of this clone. The CDR3 sequence: CASRVNTGELFF. Written as DNA, the CDR3 is TGTGCCAGCAGGGTGAACACCGGGGAGCTGTTTTTT. The chain joins TRBV28 to TRBJ2-2; D uncertain. Germline V CDR1 and CDR2: MDHEN, SYDVKM. With 6 bases removed from V and 1 base from J, the gap between germline ends came to 3 bases. The CDR3 has 12 amino acids.

In DNA form, the CDR3 reads TGTGCCTGGGCAGGTCAAACCTCCTACGAGCAGTACGTC. Protein: CAWAGQTSYEQYV. J is TRBJ2-7 and V is TRBV30; D uncertain. This CDR3 contains 13 residues. With 5 bases removed from V and 0 bases from J, the gap between germline ends came to 11 bases. Germline CDR1 is GTSNPN and CDR2 is SVGIG (reference sequence).

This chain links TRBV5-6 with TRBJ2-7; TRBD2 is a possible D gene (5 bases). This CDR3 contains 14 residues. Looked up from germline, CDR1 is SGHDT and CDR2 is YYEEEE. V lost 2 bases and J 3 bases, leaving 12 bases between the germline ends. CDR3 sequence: CASSFGLLGYEQYV. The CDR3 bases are TGTGCCAGCAGCTTTGGACTCCTAGGCTACGAGCAGTACGTC.

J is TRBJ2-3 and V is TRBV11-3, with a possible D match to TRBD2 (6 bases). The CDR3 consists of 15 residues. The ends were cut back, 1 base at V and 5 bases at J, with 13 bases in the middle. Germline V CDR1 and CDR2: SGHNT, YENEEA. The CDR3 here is CASSLVGGAGDTQYF. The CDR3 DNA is TGTGCCAGCAGCTTAGTTGGCGGGGCGGGAGATACGCAGTATTTT.

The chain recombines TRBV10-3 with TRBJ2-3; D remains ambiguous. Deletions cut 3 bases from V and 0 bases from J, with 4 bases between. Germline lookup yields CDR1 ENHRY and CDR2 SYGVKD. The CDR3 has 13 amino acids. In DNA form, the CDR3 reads TGTGCCATCAGTGATATTAGCACAGATACGCAGTATTTT. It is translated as CAISDISTDTQYF.

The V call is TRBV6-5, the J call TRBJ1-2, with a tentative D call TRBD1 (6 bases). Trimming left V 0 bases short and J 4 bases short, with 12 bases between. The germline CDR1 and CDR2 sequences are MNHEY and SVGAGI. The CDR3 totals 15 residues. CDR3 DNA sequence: TGTGCCAGCAGTTACTCACCAGGGGAGGGCTATGGCTACACCTTC. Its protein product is CASSYSPGEGYGYTF.

This CDR3 reads CASSSFLGGTDGNTIYF. In DNA form, the CDR3 reads TGTGCCAGCTCTTCCTTCCTAGGGGGGACAGACGGAAACACCATATATTTT. This chain links TRBV18 with TRBJ1-3; 7 bases match TRBD1. The CDR3 has 17 residues. Germline loops: CDR1 KGHSH, CDR2 LQKENI. J lost 4 bases, V lost 6 bases, and 15 bases had no gene match.

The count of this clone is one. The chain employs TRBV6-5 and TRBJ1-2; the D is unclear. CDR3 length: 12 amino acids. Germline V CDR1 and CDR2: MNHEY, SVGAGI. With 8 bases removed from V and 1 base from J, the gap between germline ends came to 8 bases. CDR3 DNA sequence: TGTGCCAGCCTCATCCTTAACTATGGCTACACCTTC. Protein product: CASLILNYGYTF.

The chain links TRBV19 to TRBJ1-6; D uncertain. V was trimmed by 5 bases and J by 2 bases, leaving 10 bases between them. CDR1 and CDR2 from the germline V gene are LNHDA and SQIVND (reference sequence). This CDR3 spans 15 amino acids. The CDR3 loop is CASSLDATYNSPLHF. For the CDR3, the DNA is TGTGCCAGTAGTCTGGACGCAACCTATAATTCACCCCTCCACTTT.

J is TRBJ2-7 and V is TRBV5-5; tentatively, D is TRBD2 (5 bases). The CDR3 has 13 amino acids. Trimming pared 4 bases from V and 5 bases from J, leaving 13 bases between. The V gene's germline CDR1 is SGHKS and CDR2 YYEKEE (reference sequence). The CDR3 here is CASSAGLPHEQYF. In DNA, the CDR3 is TGTGCCAGCAGCGCCGGACTGCCCCACGAGCAGTACTTC. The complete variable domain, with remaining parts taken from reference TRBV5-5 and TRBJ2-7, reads DAGVTQSPTHLIKTRGQQVTLRCSPISGHKSVSWYQQVLGQGPQFIFQYYEKEERGRGNFPDRFSARQFPNYSSELNVNALLLGDSALYLCASSAGLPHEQYFGPGTRLTVT.

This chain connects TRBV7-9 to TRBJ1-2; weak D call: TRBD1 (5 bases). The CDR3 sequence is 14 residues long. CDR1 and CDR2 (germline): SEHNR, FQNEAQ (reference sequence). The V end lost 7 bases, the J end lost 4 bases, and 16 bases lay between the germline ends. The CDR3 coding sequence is TGTGCCAGCACCTCGACAGAAGGGGTCTATGGCTACACCTTC. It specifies CASTSTEGVYGYTF.

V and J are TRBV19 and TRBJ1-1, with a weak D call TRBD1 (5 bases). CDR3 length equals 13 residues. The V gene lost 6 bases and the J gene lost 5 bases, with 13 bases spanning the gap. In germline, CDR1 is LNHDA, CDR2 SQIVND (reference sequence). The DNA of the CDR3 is TGTGCCAGTAGGAGCGACAGAAGGACTGAAGCTTTCTTT. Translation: CASRSDRRTEAFF.

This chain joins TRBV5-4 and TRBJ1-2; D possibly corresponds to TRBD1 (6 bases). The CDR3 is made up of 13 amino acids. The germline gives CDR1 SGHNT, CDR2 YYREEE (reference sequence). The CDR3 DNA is TGTGCGACCCCTGGGGAACAGGGCAATGGCTACACCTTC. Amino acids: CATPGEQGNGYTF.

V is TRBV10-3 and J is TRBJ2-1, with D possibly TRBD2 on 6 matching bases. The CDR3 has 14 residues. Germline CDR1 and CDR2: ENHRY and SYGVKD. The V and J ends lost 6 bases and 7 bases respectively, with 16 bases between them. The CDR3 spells CAIRLNGAGNEQFF. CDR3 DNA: TGTGCCATCAGACTCAACGGGGCGGGGAATGAGCAGTTCTTC.

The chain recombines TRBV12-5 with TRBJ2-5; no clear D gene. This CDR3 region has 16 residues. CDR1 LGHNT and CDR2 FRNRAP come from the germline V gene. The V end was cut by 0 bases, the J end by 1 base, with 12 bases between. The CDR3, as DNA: TGTGCTAGTGGTTTGGTGAGCGTGACTCCCCAAGAGACCCAGTACTTC. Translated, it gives CASGLVSVTPQETQYF.

The CDR3 sequence: CASSIVPQGGTQYF. As DNA, the CDR3 is TGTGCCAGTAGTATAGTTCCGCAGGGGGGGACCCAGTACTTC. This chain uses TRBV19 with TRBJ2-5; weak D call: TRBD1 (7 bases). From germline, CDR1 is LNHDA and CDR2 SQIVND (reference sequence). CDR3 size: 14 residues. Deletions cut 1 base from V and 7 bases from J, with 13 bases between.

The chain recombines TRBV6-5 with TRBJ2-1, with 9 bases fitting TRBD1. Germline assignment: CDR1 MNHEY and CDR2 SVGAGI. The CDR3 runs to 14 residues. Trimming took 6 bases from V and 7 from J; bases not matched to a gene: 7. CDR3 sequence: CASRPGTGFNEQFF. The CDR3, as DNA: TGTGCCAGCAGACCCGGGACAGGGTTTAATGAGCAGTTCTTC.

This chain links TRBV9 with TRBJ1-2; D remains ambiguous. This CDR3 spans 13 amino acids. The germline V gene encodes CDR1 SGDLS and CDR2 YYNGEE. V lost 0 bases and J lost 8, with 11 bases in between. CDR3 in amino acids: CASSVDMTSGYTF. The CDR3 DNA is TGTGCCAGCAGCGTAGACATGACCAGCGGCTACACCTTC.

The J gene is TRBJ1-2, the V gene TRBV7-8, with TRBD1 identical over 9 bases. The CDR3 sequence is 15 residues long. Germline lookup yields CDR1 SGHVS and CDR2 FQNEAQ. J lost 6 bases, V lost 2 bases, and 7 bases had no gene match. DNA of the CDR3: TGTGCCAGCAGCTTATCGGGACAGGGATCGGATGGCTACACCTTC. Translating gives CASSLSGQGSDGYTF.

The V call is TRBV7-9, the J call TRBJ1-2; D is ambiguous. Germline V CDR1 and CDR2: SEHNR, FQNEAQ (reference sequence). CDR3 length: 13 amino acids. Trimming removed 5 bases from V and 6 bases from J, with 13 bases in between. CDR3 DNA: TGTGCCAGCAGCGCGGACCAGCTGGATGGCTACACCTTC. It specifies CASSADQLDGYTF.

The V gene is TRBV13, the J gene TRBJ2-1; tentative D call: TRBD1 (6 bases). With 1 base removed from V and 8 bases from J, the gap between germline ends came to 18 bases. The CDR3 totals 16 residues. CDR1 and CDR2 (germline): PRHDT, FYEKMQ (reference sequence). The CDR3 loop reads CASSLEAGRGSYEQFF. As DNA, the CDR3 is TGTGCCAGCAGCTTAGAGGCCGGAAGGGGGTCGTATGAGCAGTTCTTC.

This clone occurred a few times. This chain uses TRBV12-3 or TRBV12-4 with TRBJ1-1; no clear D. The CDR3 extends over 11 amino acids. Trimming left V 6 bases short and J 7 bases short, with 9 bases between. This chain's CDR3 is CASSQRGEAFF. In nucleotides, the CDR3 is TGTGCCAGCAGCCAACGGGGTGAAGCTTTCTTT.